This section outlines one TCR beta chain sequence together with its context. Its antigen is not yet known. There are no base qualities to consult, and no much larger clone falls within one base. Library preparation used RT-PCR. The reads were generated on an Illumina MiSeq. TCRdb reanalyzed the raw reads on its own, using fastp at Q25 for trimming and MiXCR for clone calling, and kept in-frame beta chains. Entries that share a CDR3 protein sequence are merged under the most common genes and DNA. Here the sample has fewer than 800,000 distinct CDR3 sequences; 12% to 15% occur a single time. In total, the top ten clones hold just over 3.5% of the sample. The data derive from a study (dated by TCRdb to between 2015 and 2016). The CDR3 runs 16 amino acids, cysteine and phenylalanine included. The CDR3 DNA has 48 bases and is translated from base 1. V is clipped by 5 bases and J by 2 bases, and the sequence between their germline boundaries is 20 bases long. The germline V gene (reference sequence) supplies CDR1 DFQATT and CDR2 SNEGSKA.

The sample was memory CD4+ T cells from blood. This sequence was found in a female donor in good health, serving as a healthy control. The rearranged segments are TRBV20-1 and TRBJ2-3; the D gene is possibly TRBD2, with 5 bases matching. In nucleotide form, the sequence is TGCAGTGCTTCCCGAGGGTACAGTTCTGACACAGATACGCAGTATTTT. Translation gives CSASRGYSSDTDTQYF.